These 21 T cell receptor beta chains originate from one sample sequenced in a study of CXCR3-negative and CXCR3-positive naive CD8 T cells. The authors prepared UMI-labeled TRB cDNA libraries by 5' RACE. TCRdb re-analyzed the 5' RACE reads; it lists each CDR3 protein once, without DNA. The listing contains around 81,000 distinct CDR3 sequences. The source material was naive CXCR3- CD8+ T cells from blood. The subset here: CD45RO-CCR7+CD27+CD95- naive CD8+ T cells lacking CXCR3 (TNR3-). These TCRs come from a human donor in good health. Some clones in this sample may be carry-over from other donors' samples.

The chain employs TRBV5-5 and TRBJ1-5. CDR3 size: 16 residues. The germline CDR1 and CDR2 sequences are SGHKS and YYEKEE (reference sequence). CDR3 region: CASSLLEPYSNQPQHF.

V and J are TRBV28 and TRBJ1-1; TCRdb's D call of TRBD1 is untestable without DNA. Germline values: CDR1 MDHEN, CDR2 SYDVKM. This CDR3 is built from 14 residues. The chain's CDR3 is CASRDQGVGTEAFF. Looking up the rest from reference TRBV28 and TRBJ1-1 gives the full variable domain: DVKVTQSSRYLVKRTGEKVFLECVQDMDHENMFWYRQDPGLGLRLIYFSYDVKMKEKGDIPEGYSVSREKKERFSLILESASTNQTSMYLCASRDQGVGTEAFFGQGTRLTVV.

J is TRBJ1-5 and V is TRBV27; TCRdb picks TRBD1, but there is no DNA to check that call. This CDR3 has 16 residues. Looked up from germline, CDR1 is MNHEY and CDR2 is SMNVEV (reference sequence). CDR3 protein: CASSPRTGDSNQPQHF.

The chain's CDR3 is CASSQTGTGINYGYTF. The chain couples TRBV16 to TRBJ1-2; lacking DNA, the TRBD1 call made by TCRdb goes unchecked. The CDR3 sequence is 16 residues long. Looked up from germline, CDR1 is KGHSY and CDR2 is FQNENV.

The chain has TRBV20-1 and TRBJ1-5. CDR1 is DFQATT and CDR2 is SNEGSKA in the germline V gene (reference sequence). The CDR3 runs to 12 residues. CDR3 region: CSAREWGQPQHF.

The chain uses TRBV20-1 and TRBJ2-3; TCRdb returns TRBD1, unconfirmable since there is no DNA. Germline V CDR1 and CDR2: DFQATT, SNEGSKA (reference sequence). The CDR3 is 15 residues long. CDR3 loop: CSSLTPGQGTDTQYF.

V and J are TRBV7-2 and TRBJ1-5. Germline CDR1 is SGHTA and CDR2 is FQGNSA. CDR3 length equals 14 residues. The CDR3 reads CASSLWGSAQPQHF.

V gene TRBV29-1 combines with J gene TRBJ2-1; TCRdb reports TRBD2, a call that lacks DNA to check it against. The CDR3 totals 15 residues. The germline V gene has CDR1 SQVTM and CDR2 ANQGSEA. The CDR3 sequence: CSVPDGHRLYNEQFF.

The CDR3 sequence is CASSQVSPASGRLNEQFF. V is TRBV4-1 and J is TRBJ2-1; as DNA is missing, the TRBD2 call by TCRdb cannot be tested. In germline, CDR1 is MGHRA, CDR2 YSYEKL. This CDR3 region has 18 residues.

J is TRBJ1-1 and V is TRBV11-2. CDR1 is SGHAT, CDR2 FQNNGV, per germline. This CDR3 is built from 14 residues. CDR3 region: CASSQFKTFTEAFF.

The chain carries TRBV28 and TRBJ2-1; TCRdb gives TRBD2 as the D gene, but with no DNA this cannot be confirmed. The CDR3 length is 18 residues. CDR1 MDHEN and CDR2 SYDVKM come from the germline V gene. The CDR3 region is CAYAGRSSGSNSYNEQFF.

The chain is built from TRBV2 and TRBJ2-7; with no DNA, the TCRdb D assignment of TRBD1 cannot be verified. The CDR3 has 15 amino acids. Germline values: CDR1 SNHLY, CDR2 FYNNEI. The CDR3 region is CASSDVGPASYEQYF. Supplemented by reference TRBV2 and TRBJ2-7, the full variable domain reads EPEVTQTPSHQVTQMGQEVILRCVPISNHLYFYWYRQILGQKVEFLVSFYNNEISEKSEIFDDQFSVERPDGSNFTLKIRSTKLEDSAMYFCASSDVGPASYEQYFGPGTRLTVT.

The CDR3 here is CASSEIYEQYF. The rearrangement joins TRBV6-6 to TRBJ2-7. Germline assignment: CDR1 MNHNY and CDR2 SVGAGI (reference sequence). The CDR3 has 11 amino acids.

This chain links TRBV20-1 with TRBJ2-7; absent DNA, TCRdb's TRBD1 call cannot be checked. The CDR3 runs 14 residues. CDR1 and CDR2 (germline): DFQATT, SNEGSKA (reference sequence). CDR3 protein: CSARAQGSRYEQYF.

The J gene is TRBJ2-3, the V gene TRBV5-1. The V gene's germline CDR1 is SGHRS and CDR2 YFSETQ. The CDR3 loop spans 15 amino acids. The CDR3 spells CASSFAGTSTDTQYF.

V gene TRBV14 combines with J gene TRBJ2-7; TCRdb outputs TRBD1, but without DNA this stays unchecked. The CDR3 is made up of 13 amino acids. Germline loops: CDR1 SGHDN, CDR2 FVKESK. The CDR3 protein is CASSRDRAYEQYF.

V gene TRBV7-7 combines with J gene TRBJ2-7. The germline V gene has CDR1 SSHAT and CDR2 FNYEAQ (reference sequence). The CDR3 is 14 amino acids. This chain's CDR3 is CASSPEWGNYEQYF.

This chain uses TRBV4-3 with TRBJ2-7; with no DNA, the TCRdb D assignment of TRBD1 cannot be verified. This CDR3 has 16 residues. Germline V lookup: CDR1 LGHNA, CDR2 YSLEER. The CDR3 region is CASSQGRDVRSYEQYF.

V usage is TRBV5-6 and J usage is TRBJ2-6. The germline V gene encodes CDR1 SGHDT and CDR2 YYEEEE. This CDR3 is built from 16 residues. The CDR3 sequence is CASSLDGFSGANVLTF.

CDR3: CSALGVDEQYF. The rearrangement uses TRBV29-1 and TRBJ2-7; no DNA is available, so the TRBD1 call from TCRdb remains unchecked. This CDR3 has 11 residues. The germline V gene encodes CDR1 SQVTM and CDR2 ANQGSEA.

The V call is TRBV6-2 or TRBV6-3, the J call TRBJ2-1. The CDR3 length is 14 residues. Germline V gene lookup returns CDR1 MNHEY and CDR2 SVGEGT. The chain's CDR3 is CASSQGDSYNEQFF.